This record concerns one T cell receptor (beta chain) sequence. This sample stems from a study of blood T cell repertoires in COVID-19. At the level of the study: Sites in the United States, Italy and Spain provided acute and convalescent COVID-19 samples. T cells, B-cell-depleted T cells, or PBMCs provided the cDNA or gDNA that served as material.

How the authors handled the data: For nucleated cells, counts were estimated from reference gene primer amplification. The assay was immunoSEQ multiplex PCR, and TCRdb's table has in-frame clones only and misses some. The V and J calls and clone size were taken over from that table, and D and trimming were inferred from the DNA. The sample lists about 77,000 clones; about 80% were seen once. The CDR3 covers 16 residues. V was clipped by 4 bases and J by 1 base; unmatched bases: 10. Germline assignment: CDR1 MGHRA and CDR2 YSYEKL. Sequenced sample: peripheral blood. The chain carries TRBV4-1 and TRBJ2-7, with TRBD1 matching over 7 bases. The receptor comes from a woman between 65 and 79 years old with acute or convalescent COVID-19. The CDR3 loop is CASSPSYETGSYEQYF. DNA for the CDR3: TGCGCCAGCAGCCCCTCCTATGAGACAGGGTCCTACGAGCAGTACTTC.